This T cell receptor (beta chain) was captured in a study of cytotoxic CD8 clonotypes in ibrutinib-treated CLL (dated by TCRdb to about 2021). The study in broad terms: The cohort had eleven to twelve relapsed/refractory and under 16 treatment-naive patients; 17 to 18 were IGHV unmutated. Partial responses were observed in about 25 patients and complete responses in 2; after a median follow-up of around 68 months, remission was maintained in approximately 14 patients and progression was observed in roughly twelve. Response samples were taken after a median of approximately 13 months on treatment, ranging from 6 to 36 months. On average, each sample had about 250,000 productive templates and more than 85,000 productive rearrangements. Longitudinal samples were available for 26 of the 86 trial participants. Cryopreserved peripheral blood mononuclear cells were collected before treatment, at response, and at either disease progression or sustained remission. Every remission and progressive disease sample was obtained while ibrutinib was still being received by the patients. Paper-wide results and their limitations: Lymph node repertoires were not examined, and the timing of sampling was not matched between patients in sustained remission and those whose disease progressed. Public clonotypes were rare and either contracted or stayed stable during treatment, and the rise in clonality at ibrutinib response reflected the expansion of private clonotypes. Baseline clonality exceeded that of age-matched healthy donors and correlated strongly with circulating CD8+ T-cell counts. Clonality rose at ibrutinib response, remained stable during sustained remission, and dropped back toward baseline at progression.

To note about this clone: Its antigen is still unknown. No base quality information exists; no much larger clone differs at one position.

Explained via the paper, the time point label denotes: progressive disease on ibrutinib. Approximately 2 micrograms of genomic DNA were extracted from cryopreserved PBMCs for TCR beta library preparation. Longitudinal blood samples from CLL patients receiving ibrutinib monotherapy were subjected to high-throughput TCR beta sequencing. The patients were enrolled in a single-center, open-label phase 2 trial of ibrutinib monotherapy. The goal of deep resolution MiSeq sequencing was a depth between 1 in 1 million and 1 in 200,000 T cells, and coverage averaged 10x per clonotype. The immunoSEQ hsTCRB Kit was used to generate the TCR beta libraries. In the source study's methods: ImmunoSEQ Data Assistant and ImmunoSEQ Analyzer were used for data analysis, and V, D and J genes were assigned according to IMGT definitions. Clonality, with values ranging from 0 to 1, was calculated as one minus the normalized Shannon entropy of productive rearrangement frequencies. Only overrepresented clonotypes making up at least 0.05% of each patient's repertoire were included in the public clonotype analysis. Some 13 repertoires from age-matched healthy donors, obtained from immuneACCESS, served as clonality controls. As stored in TCRdb, this immuneACCESS dataset retains in-frame rearrangements with V and J assigned. A fraction of the clones does not appear; measured against another copy, unresolved V genes explain less than half of the discrepancy, and the remainder lacks a known reason. That table is the source of V, J and clone size, and D and trimming were worked out from the DNA. This sample gives about 300,000 clones in total; 76% of them show up just once. 5.6% of the sample is in the top ten clones.

Source: PBMCs, taken at disease progression, from a patient treated with ibrutinib. The TCR originated in a human donor with chronic lymphocytic leukemia.

CDR3 protein: CAISDSRDPEQFF. The DNA sequence reads TGTGCCATCAGTGACTCCCGGGACCCCGAGCAGTTCTTC. This chain is built from TRBV10-3 and TRBJ2-1; the D gene assignment is perhaps TRBD1 or TRBD2, with each matching 5 bases. The CDR3 numbers 13 residues from cysteine through phenylalanine. The entry retains the CDR3 DNA only, 39 bases that are in frame from base 1. CDR1 and CDR2 (ENHRY, SYGVKD) derive from the germline V gene. V drops 3 bases and J drops 10 bases, leaving 13 bases in between.